One and the same sample provided the 18 T cell receptor beta chains below, sequenced in a study of CD8+ T cells in alopecia areata. Sample treatment: oral pan-JAK inhibitor, 5-10 mg twice daily. RNA was isolated and reverse transcribed to cDNA, the sequencing template. Data came from immunoSEQ multiplex PCR; TCRdb stores just in-frame clones and leaves some out. The table lists around 200,000 clones, around 50% of them singletons. Material: CD8+ T cells sorted from blood, obtained at week 24, from a patient treated with tofacitinib. Source of these receptors: a human donor with alopecia areata.

This sequence joins TRBV9 and TRBJ1-2; D might be TRBD1 (6 bases). CDR3 length: 13 residues. Germline CDR1 reads SGDLS; CDR2 reads YYNGEE. Trimming cost V 4 bases and J 8 bases, with 15 bases left between them. CDR3 bases: TGTGCCAGCAGCCATTCGGGGGCGCGGGGCTACACCTTC. Translated: CASSHSGARGYTF.

The chain combines TRBV29-1 with TRBJ1-2, with 10 nucleotides matching TRBD1. CDR1 and CDR2 from the germline V gene are SQVTM and ANQGSEA. V was clipped by 4 bases and J by 4 bases; unmatched bases: 12. This CDR3 comprises 16 residues. The CDR3 region has the DNA TGCAGCGTTGCCGGGACAGGGGCCGGTAAGGGCTATGGCTACACCTTC. This translates into CSVAGTGAGKGYGYTF.

This clone has a single count. This chain joins TRBV9 and TRBJ1-2, with 7 bases matching TRBD1. Germline values: CDR1 SGDLS, CDR2 YYNGEE. The CDR3 contains 14 residues. The V and J ends lost 0 bases and 8 bases, in that order; junction bases with no gene match: 7. The CDR3 coding sequence is TGTGCCAGCAGCGTAGAAGGAACAGGGGAAGGCTACACCTTC. Its protein is CASSVEGTGEGYTF.

The chain carries TRBV7-9 and TRBJ2-1; no definite D call. V was shortened by 5 bases and J by 4 bases, with 15 bases between the two germline ends. The CDR3 spans 15 residues. The V gene's germline CDR1 is SEHNR and CDR2 FQNEAQ (reference sequence). CDR3 region: CASSRSETTYNEQFF. Written as DNA, the CDR3 is TGTGCCAGCAGCAGATCGGAGACGACGTACAATGAGCAGTTCTTC.

The V gene is TRBV30, the J gene TRBJ1-1; 7 nucleotides agree with TRBD1. V lost 2 bases and J lost 1; bases outside the gene matches: 4. In germline, CDR1 is GTSNPN, CDR2 SVGIG (reference sequence). This CDR3 contains 14 residues. This CDR3 is CAWSKGAGNTEAFF. DNA of the CDR3: TGTGCCTGGAGTAAGGGGGCCGGGAACACTGAAGCTTTCTTT.

The chain is built from TRBV13 and TRBJ2-7; D possibly corresponds to TRBD2 (6 bases). Germline lookup yields CDR1 PRHDT and CDR2 FYEKMQ (reference sequence). The V end lost 2 bases, the J end lost 3 bases, and 17 bases lay between the germline ends. The CDR3 is 16 amino acids. The chain's CDR3 is CASSLYFSAGSYEQYF. The CDR3 coding sequence is TGTGCCAGCAGCTTATACTTTTCGGCGGGGAGCTACGAGCAGTACTTC.

This rearrangement joins TRBV5-1 to TRBJ2-7; 9 bases align to TRBD1. Trimming at V came to 2 bases and at J to 3 bases, leaving 15 bases not matched to a gene. Germline assignment: CDR1 SGHRS and CDR2 YFSETQ. CDR3 size: 18 residues. In DNA form, the CDR3 reads TGCGCCAGCAGCTTAGCGAGTCACCGGGACAGGGTAATCTACGAGCAGTACTTC. This translates into CASSLASHRDRVIYEQYF.

CDR3 loop: CASSSALASTDTQYF. CDR3 DNA sequence: TGCGCCAGCAGCTCCGCCCTTGCCAGCACAGATACGCAGTATTTT. This chain uses TRBV5-1 with TRBJ2-3; D not resolved. From germline, CDR1 is SGHRS and CDR2 YFSETQ. The CDR3 has 15 amino acids. Trimming shortened V by 3 bases and J by 0 bases, and 11 bases separated the two germline ends.

The genes are TRBV27 and TRBJ1-6; D is undetermined. The CDR3 has 13 residues. The germline gives CDR1 MNHEY, CDR2 SMNVEV (reference sequence). The germline V and J ends were trimmed by 0 bases and 3 bases, with 0 bases remaining between them. Here the CDR3 reads CASSLSYNSPLHF. In DNA form, the CDR3 reads TGTGCCAGCAGTTTATCCTATAATTCACCCCTCCACTTT.

The chain links TRBV5-6 to TRBJ2-2; D not certain. V lost 2 bases and J 3 bases, leaving 11 bases between the germline ends. CDR3 size: 15 residues. Germline assignment: CDR1 SGHDT and CDR2 YYEEEE. The CDR3 DNA reads as TGTGCCAGCAGCTTTGAGGACGCTGACACCGGGGAGCTGTTTTTT. It translates to CASSFEDADTGELFF.

The rearrangement links TRBV5-6 to TRBJ2-7, with a tentative D call TRBD1 (5 bases). CDR1 and CDR2 from the germline V gene are SGHDT and YYEEEE. This CDR3 is built from 12 residues. The V and J ends lost 1 base and 9 bases respectively, with 11 bases between them. The CDR3, as DNA: TGTGCCAGCAGCTTGTGGGGCCGCGTGCAGTACTTC. Translation: CASSLWGRVQYF. The full variable domain, its missing parts supplied by reference TRBV5-6 and TRBJ2-7, is DAGVTQSPTHLIKTRGQQVTLRCSPKSGHDTVSWYQQALGQGPQFIFQYYEEEERQRGNFPDRFSGHQFPNYSSELNVNALLLGDSALYLCASSLWGRVQYFGPGTRLTVT.

CDR3: CASSLTGSPDTQYF. DNA of the CDR3: TGTGCCAGCAGCTTGACTGGGTCCCCAGATACGCAGTATTTT. The V and J genes are TRBV5-6 and TRBJ2-3, with D uncertain. Trimming cost V 1 base and J 4 bases, with 10 bases left between them. The CDR3 is made up of 14 amino acids. Germline V lookup: CDR1 SGHDT, CDR2 YYEEEE. The full variable domain, completed using reference TRBV5-6 and TRBJ2-3, is DAGVTQSPTHLIKTRGQQVTLRCSPKSGHDTVSWYQQALGQGPQFIFQYYEEEERQRGNFPDRFSGHQFPNYSSELNVNALLLGDSALYLCASSLTGSPDTQYFGPGTRLTVL.

The chain is built from TRBV7-9 and TRBJ2-7, with 9 bases fitting TRBD1. Per the germline V gene, CDR1 is SEHNR and CDR2 is FQNEAQ (reference sequence). Germline trimming cut 4 bases from V and 5 bases from J; bases unmatched to any gene: 6. The CDR3 covers 14 residues. CDR3 loop: CASSYRGLGDEQYF. The CDR3 DNA is TGTGCCAGCAGCTACAGGGGGCTAGGGGACGAGCAGTACTTC.

The genes are TRBV15 and TRBJ1-1, with D possibly TRBD1 on 5 matching bases. The germline V gene has CDR1 LNHNV and CDR2 YYDKDF (reference sequence). The V and J ends lost 11 bases and 5 bases respectively, with 33 bases between them. The CDR3 sequence is 18 residues long. The CDR3 loop is CAVTRVWGPEGSLTEAFF. The CDR3 region has the DNA TGTGCCGTTACCCGGGTTTGGGGACCAGAGGGGAGTTTGACTGAAGCTTTCTTT.

In nucleotides, the CDR3 is TGTGCCAGCAGCTTGGTGAGGGGGGCCGAAGTAGTCAAAAACATTCAGTACTTC. Protein sequence: CASSLVRGAEVVKNIQYF. The V call is TRBV5-6, the J call TRBJ2-4, with D perhaps given as TRBD1 or TRBD2 (6 bases each). The V gene's germline CDR1 is SGHDT and CDR2 YYEEEE. Trimming took 0 bases from V and 3 from J, leaving 19 bases between them. CDR3 size: 18 residues.

In DNA form, the CDR3 reads TGTGCCGGTAATCAGGCGGGCTATGGCTACACCTTC. Translating it yields CAGNQAGYGYTF. J is TRBJ1-2 and V is TRBV30; D is uncertain. The CDR3 loop spans 12 amino acids. V lost 8 bases, J lost 4 bases, and 14 bases lay in between. CDR1 is GTSNPN, CDR2 SVGIG, per germline (reference sequence).

This clone was counted once. This rearrangement joins TRBV29-1 to TRBJ1-2; a possible D gene is TRBD1 (6 bases). Germline loops: CDR1 SQVTM, CDR2 ANQGSEA. V gave up 3 bases and J gave up 2 bases, with 10 bases separating them. The length of the CDR3 is 13 residues. This chain's CDR3 is CSVDATGNYGYTF. CDR3 DNA sequence: TGCAGCGTTGACGCTACAGGGAACTATGGCTACACCTTC.

The chain carries TRBV4-1 and TRBJ2-3, with D hard to call. The CDR3 spans 16 residues. V dropped 3 bases and J dropped 0 bases, with 13 bases sitting between them. The germline V gene has CDR1 MGHRA and CDR2 YSYEKL. The CDR3 protein is CASSQIITISTDTQYF. CDR3 DNA sequence: TGCGCCAGCAGCCAGATTATAACTATAAGCACAGATACGCAGTATTTT.